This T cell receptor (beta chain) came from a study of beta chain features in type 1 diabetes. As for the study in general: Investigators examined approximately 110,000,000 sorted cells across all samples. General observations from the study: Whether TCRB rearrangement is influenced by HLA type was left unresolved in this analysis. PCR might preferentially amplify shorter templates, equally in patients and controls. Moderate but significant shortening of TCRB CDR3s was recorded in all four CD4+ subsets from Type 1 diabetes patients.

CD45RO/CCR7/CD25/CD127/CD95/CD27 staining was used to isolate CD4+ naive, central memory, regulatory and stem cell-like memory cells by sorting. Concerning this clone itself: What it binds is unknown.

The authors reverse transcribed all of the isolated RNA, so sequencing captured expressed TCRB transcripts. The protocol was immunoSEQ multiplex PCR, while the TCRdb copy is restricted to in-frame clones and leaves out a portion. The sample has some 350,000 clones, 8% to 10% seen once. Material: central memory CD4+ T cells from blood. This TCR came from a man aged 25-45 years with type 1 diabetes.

CDR3 nucleotide sequence: TGTGCCAGCAGCCCAGCCGGGACTCAAGAGACCCAGTACTTC. Encoded protein: CASSPAGTQETQYF. V and J are TRBV7-2 and TRBJ2-5; D is perhaps TRBD2 (6 bases). V was pared by 5 bases and J by 2 bases, with 12 bases between. CDR3 size: 14 residues. Germline CDR1 and CDR2: SGHTA and FQGNSA.